Given below is one T cell receptor beta chain in context. The repertoire was sequenced with immunoSEQ multiplex PCR; TCRdb's copy has only in-frame clones and lacks some. The data contain 15,000 or so clones, approximately 96% of them singletons. The data belong to a study of T cell changes during pregnancy in multiple sclerosis. Germline V gene data show CDR1 as ENHRY and CDR2 as SYGVKD. Trimming cost V 8 bases and J 6 bases, with 14 bases left between them. The CDR3 is 12 residues long. The chain couples TRBV10-3 to TRBJ2-7, with D tentatively TRBD1 (5 bases). This TCR came from a female donor with multiple sclerosis, enrolled in a pregnancy study. The material was peripheral blood, obtained in the third trimester of pregnancy. CDR3 DNA: TGTGCCATCCGGAAGGGGAAGGGCGAGCAGTACTTC. This translates into CAIRKGKGEQYF.